The 9 T cell receptor beta chains below were found in one sample sequenced in a study of identical twins. TCRdb re-derived calls from the 5' RACE reads in MiXCR, one entry per CDR3 protein. The sample holds 400,000 to 600,000 distinct CDR3 sequences; around 20% are singletons and the top ten take 0.4% to 0.6%. In addition, the sample was reused for a study of yellow fever vaccine responses in identical twins.

The specimen sequenced was CD4+ T cells sorted from blood. The receptors originated from a woman aged 18-35 years in good health.

The V and J genes are TRBV28 and TRBJ1-4; possibly TRBD1 for D (5 bases). This CDR3 region has 15 residues. V lost 6 bases to trimming and J lost 4 bases, with 15 bases between them. Germline CDR1 reads MDHEN; CDR2 reads SYDVKM. This chain's CDR3 is CASRPGGPVNEKLFF. The CDR3 nucleotides are TGTGCCAGCAGACCCGGGGGACCAGTTAATGAAAAACTGTTTTTT. Drawing the rest from reference TRBV28 and TRBJ1-4, the complete variable domain is DVKVTQSSRYLVKRTGEKVFLECVQDMDHENMFWYRQDPGLGLRLIYFSYDVKMKEKGDIPEGYSVSREKKERFSLILESASTNQTSMYLCASRPGGPVNEKLFFGSGTQLSVL.

V gene TRBV28 combines with J gene TRBJ2-3, with 14 nucleotides matching TRBD2. CDR1 and CDR2 from the germline V gene are MDHEN and SYDVKM. The CDR3 consists of 14 residues. With 9 bases clipped from V and 6 bases from J, the junction kept 5 bases outside the gene matches. The CDR3 region has the DNA TGTGCCAGTAGACTAGCGGGGGGGCTGGATACGCAGTATTTT. This codes for CASRLAGGLDTQYF.

This clonotype was picked up a small number of times. This sequence joins TRBV10-3 and TRBJ2-1; TRBD2 aligns across 9 bases. V shed 0 bases and J 3 bases; nucleotides not matched to a gene: 15. This CDR3 region has 20 residues. Germline V gene sequence: CDR1 ENHRY, CDR2 SYGVKD. CDR3 loop: CAISESTGSGSARSYNEQFF. For the CDR3, the DNA is TGTGCCATCAGTGAGTCGACAGGTAGCGGGAGCGCCCGGAGCTACAATGAGCAGTTCTTC.

This chain connects TRBV19 to TRBJ1-5; D unresolved. Per germline, CDR1 LNHDA and CDR2 SQIVND (reference sequence). Trimming removed 3 bases at V and 4 bases at J, with 16 bases between. This CDR3 is 16 amino acids long. The CDR3 DNA sequence: TGTGCCAGTAGTATCAAAAGACGGGAGATAAATCAGCCCCAGCATTTT. Translated, it gives CASSIKRREINQPQHF.

The chain recombines TRBV28 with TRBJ1-2; D ambiguous. The CDR3 is made up of 15 amino acids. The V and J ends lost 7 bases and 4 bases respectively, with 19 bases between them. Germline V lookup: CDR1 MDHEN, CDR2 SYDVKM. The CDR3 DNA is TGTGCCAGCAAATCAAACCCTTCGGGAGTCTATGGCTACACCTTC. Translated: CASKSNPSGVYGYTF.

This chain joins TRBV29-1 and TRBJ2-1, with a tentative D call TRBD1 (5 bases). Germline loops: CDR1 SQVTM, CDR2 ANQGSEA. CDR3 length: 14 amino acids. Trimming removed 3 bases from V and 9 bases from J, with 18 bases in between. The CDR3 here is CSVDFPGRQGEQFF. The CDR3 DNA follows: TGCAGCGTTGATTTTCCGGGTCGCCAGGGTGAGCAGTTCTTC.

This rearrangement joins TRBV12-3 or TRBV12-4 to TRBJ2-3, with D possibly being TRBD1 (5 bases). The CDR3 contains 16 residues. The germline V and J ends were trimmed by 1 base and 0 bases, with 11 bases remaining between them. CDR3 coding DNA: TGTGCCAGCAGTTTAGTGGTAGGGGCTAGCACAGATACGCAGTATTTT. Residues: CASSLVVGASTDTQYF.

The chain joins TRBV5-1 to TRBJ2-7; 9 nucleotides align to TRBD1. The V gene's germline CDR1 is SGHRS and CDR2 YFSETQ. The CDR3 totals 15 residues. The V gene end was trimmed by 0 bases and the J gene end by 6 bases; junction bases not matched to a gene: 7. The CDR3 protein is CASSLASRQGGEQYF. The CDR3 DNA sequence: TGCGCCAGCAGCTTGGCCTCGAGACAGGGGGGCGAGCAGTACTTC.

The chain joins TRBV20-1 to TRBJ2-5; possible D gene TRBD2, 6 bases. Trimming cost V 6 bases and J 5 bases, with 19 bases left between them. The CDR3 contains 14 residues. Germline assignment: CDR1 DFQATT and CDR2 SNEGSKA (reference sequence). In DNA form, the CDR3 reads TGCAGTGCCCAAGGGGTAGCGGCCAAGGAGACCCAGTACTTC. It translates to CSAQGVAAKETQYF.